The entry that follows covers one T cell receptor beta chain sequence. Germline V gives CDR1 PRHDT, CDR2 FYEKMQ (reference sequence). CDR3 length: 16 residues. V was trimmed by 2 bases and J by 2 bases, leaving 15 bases between them. In the study's own analysis: By means of reference gene primer amplification, nucleated cell counts were estimated. Produced via immunoSEQ multiplex PCR; TCRdb's table is partial and in-frame only. Clone size and the V and J calls come from that table; the DNA yielded D and trimming. The sample includes about 210,000 clones, about 89% of them seen just once. This record comes from a study of blood T cell repertoires in COVID-19. Study overall: From the United States, Italy and Spain came samples of acute and convalescent COVID-19. Nucleic acid was either cDNA or gDNA, and it came from T cells, B-cell-depleted T cells, or PBMCs.

This clonotype was sampled from a woman between 35 and 50 years old with acute or convalescent COVID-19. The V gene is TRBV13, the J gene TRBJ1-2; no reliable D call. Material: peripheral blood. In nucleotides, the CDR3 is TGTGCCAGCAGCTTATACGCGGAATTGACCAACTATGGCTACACCTTC. This sequence encodes CASSLYAELTNYGYTF.